This is a list of T cell receptor beta chains from one sample in a study of blood T cells in healthy people across ages. TCRdb called the 5' RACE reads again in MiXCR, with one record for every CDR3 protein. The top ten hold roughly 23% of the sample, which has 1.8 million or so distinct CDR3 sequences, around 42% seen once. Sequencing was done on a sample of blood. Receptors originate from a human donor in good health. Each CDR3 is given with its conserved first and last residue. Each record gives: clone size, D gene, V gene, J gene, CDR3 protein, CDR3 DNA. A D gene is named only where the DNA matches it firmly. Expanded clones get a size class; other rows say once, few or many, or leave the size out.

clone size: .; D gene: TRBD2; V gene: TRBV5-1; J gene: TRBJ2-1; CDR3 protein: CASSSSSGANNEQFF; CDR3 DNA: TGCGCCAGCAGCTCCTCTAGCGGGGCCAACAATGAGCAGTTCTTC
clone size: few; D gene: .; V gene: TRBV12-3/TRBV12-4; J gene: TRBJ1-2; CDR3 protein: CAITLTASSGGYTF; CDR3 DNA: TGTGCCATTACTTTGACAGCCTCCTCGGGGGGCTACACCTTC
clone size: .; D gene: .; V gene: TRBV6-6; J gene: TRBJ1-5; CDR3 protein: CASSYSGRDNQPQHF; CDR3 DNA: TGTGCCAGCAGTTACTCTGGGCGGGACAATCAGCCCCAGCATTTT
clone size: few; D gene: .; V gene: TRBV28; J gene: TRBJ1-2; CDR3 protein: CASSPNQGGNYGYTF; CDR3 DNA: TGTGCCAGCAGTCCAAACCAGGGCGGGAACTATGGCTACACCTTC
clone size: .; D gene: TRBD2; V gene: TRBV11-2; J gene: TRBJ2-7; CDR3 protein: CASSFTSGGNEQYF; CDR3 DNA: TGTGCCAGCAGCTTCACTAGCGGGGGGAACGAGCAGTACTTC
clone size: .; D gene: .; V gene: TRBV6-2/TRBV6-3; J gene: TRBJ2-1; CDR3 protein: CASIQAPKGEQFF; CDR3 DNA: TGTGCCAGCATTCAGGCGCCCAAGGGTGAGCAGTTCTTC
clone size: .; D gene: TRBD1; V gene: TRBV7-2; J gene: TRBJ1-2; CDR3 protein: CASSRSGQGENGYTF; CDR3 DNA: TGTGCCAGCAGCCGCTCGGGACAGGGGGAGAATGGCTACACCTTC
clone size: few; D gene: TRBD2; V gene: TRBV6-2/TRBV6-3; J gene: TRBJ2-7; CDR3 protein: CASSYSDRGDEQYF; CDR3 DNA: TGTGCCAGCAGTTACTCCGACCGGGGGGACGAGCAGTACTTC
clone size: .; D gene: TRBD2; V gene: TRBV6-6; J gene: TRBJ2-7; CDR3 protein: CASRRGTSGLTGEQYF; CDR3 DNA: TGTGCCAGCAGACGCGGGACTAGCGGATTGACTGGCGAGCAGTACTTC
clone size: few; D gene: TRBD2; V gene: TRBV7-6; J gene: TRBJ2-7; CDR3 protein: CASSLKRGNSYEQYF; CDR3 DNA: TGTGCCAGCAGCTTAAAGCGGGGGAACTCCTACGAGCAGTACTTC
clone size: .; D gene: TRBD1; V gene: TRBV7-2; J gene: TRBJ2-4; CDR3 protein: CASSSRTGGRLGKNIQYF; CDR3 DNA: TGTGCCAGCAGCAGCAGAACAGGGGGCAGGTTAGGCAAAAACATTCAGTACTTC
clone size: .; D gene: .; V gene: TRBV7-2; J gene: TRBJ2-1; CDR3 protein: CASSTNRDSRINEQFF; CDR3 DNA: TGTGCCAGCAGCACCAACCGGGACTCCCGTATCAATGAGCAGTTCTTC
clone size: few; D gene: .; V gene: TRBV4-1; J gene: TRBJ2-7; CDR3 protein: CASSGYPRGSYEQYF; CDR3 DNA: TGCGCCAGCAGCGGGTACCCGCGGGGATCCTACGAGCAGTACTTC
clone size: many; D gene: TRBD1; V gene: TRBV5-1; J gene: TRBJ1-2; CDR3 protein: CASSWGTGYGYTF; CDR3 DNA: TGCGCCAGCAGCTGGGGGACAGGGTATGGCTACACCTTC
clone size: .; D gene: .; V gene: TRBV6-5; J gene: TRBJ2-1; CDR3 protein: CASSGPGDAFQFF; CDR3 DNA: TGTGCCAGCAGCGGGCCGGGAGATGCATTCCAGTTCTTC
clone size: many; D gene: .; V gene: TRBV6-6; J gene: TRBJ1-4; CDR3 protein: CASSYSETYNEKLFF; CDR3 DNA: TGTGCCAGCAGTTACTCGGAAACCTATAATGAAAAACTGTTTTTT
clone size: few; D gene: TRBD1; V gene: TRBV12-3/TRBV12-4; J gene: TRBJ1-6; CDR3 protein: CASSLRDRDSPLHF; CDR3 DNA: TGTGCCAGCAGTCTCCGGGACAGGGACTCACCCCTCCACTTT
clone size: .; D gene: .; V gene: TRBV7-2; J gene: TRBJ1-2; CDR3 protein: CASSLQASGNYGYTF; CDR3 DNA: TGTGCCAGCAGCCTCCAGGCCTCGGGCAACTATGGCTACACCTTC
clone size: .; D gene: TRBD2; V gene: TRBV7-2; J gene: TRBJ2-2; CDR3 protein: CASSLAGGGRELFF; CDR3 DNA: TGTGCCAGCAGCTTAGCGGGCGGGGGAAGGGAGCTGTTTTTT
clone size: few; D gene: .; V gene: TRBV20-1; J gene: TRBJ2-1; CDR3 protein: CSARGGAVEQFF; CDR3 DNA: TGCAGTGCTAGAGGGGGAGCGGTAGAGCAGTTCTTC
clone size: few; D gene: TRBD1; V gene: TRBV7-8; J gene: TRBJ2-7; CDR3 protein: CASSMPGQETYEQYF; CDR3 DNA: TGTGCCAGCAGCATGCCGGGACAGGAAACCTACGAGCAGTACTTC
clone size: .; D gene: TRBD2; V gene: TRBV24-1; J gene: TRBJ2-3; CDR3 protein: CATSGWISGEGDTQYF; CDR3 DNA: TGTGCCACCAGTGGTTGGATTAGCGGGGAAGGAGATACGCAGTATTTT
clone size: few; D gene: .; V gene: TRBV6-6; J gene: TRBJ2-1; CDR3 protein: CASSYRPSNEQFF; CDR3 DNA: TGTGCCAGCAGTTACAGACCCAGCAATGAGCAGTTCTTC
clone size: .; D gene: .; V gene: TRBV10-3; J gene: TRBJ2-4; CDR3 protein: CAISESGGEANIQYF; CDR3 DNA: TGTGCCATCAGTGAGTCGGGCGGGGAGGCAAACATTCAGTACTTC
clone size: few; D gene: .; V gene: TRBV5-6; J gene: TRBJ1-1; CDR3 protein: CASSLAGVMNTEAFF; CDR3 DNA: TGTGCCAGCAGCTTGGCGGGGGTCATGAACACTGAAGCTTTCTTT